This TCR beta chain was retrieved from a study of T cells in Graves' hyperthyroidism and ophthalmopathy. The source material, RNA transcripts, was used to amplify TCR beta CDR3 regions. Using the HTBI primer set, a first-round RT-PCR was run on the TCR CDR3. MiXCR was run by TCRdb on the multiplex PCR reads, yielding one entry per CDR3 protein. The sample consists of some 580,000 distinct CDR3 sequences, 15% to 20% of them appearing once. The sequenced sample was blood. The clonotype comes from a woman between 40 and 55 years old with Graves' ophthalmopathy.

Here the CDR3 DNA reads TGTGCCAGCAGTTTATTTGCGGGAGGGGCGCGGAGTTCTCTTCGGTATGGCACCGGGGAGCTGTTTTTT. This gives the protein CASSLFAGGARSSLRYGTGELFF. J is TRBJ2-2 and V is TRBV28; TRBD2 aligns across 9 bases. The germline CDR1 and CDR2 sequences are MDHEN and SYDVKM. This CDR3 has 23 amino acids. The V and J ends lost 1 base and 4 bases, in that order; junction bases with no gene match: 25.